These 30 T cell receptor beta chains were sequenced from one sample in a study of shared clonotypes between healthy human individuals. Measured with immunoSEQ multiplex PCR; TCRdb has only the in-frame clones, and not every one. The sample holds fewer than 600,000 clones, around 79% seen once. The source material was PBMCs. The receptors stem from a woman aged 40 to 55 in good health. Some clones in this sample may be carry-over from other donors' samples.

The V and J genes are TRBV11-3 and TRBJ2-2, with TRBD2 as a possible D gene (6 bases). CDR1 is SGHNT and CDR2 is YENEEA in the germline V gene. This CDR3 contains 17 residues. V lost 0 bases to trimming and J lost 3 bases, with 14 bases between them. The CDR3 sequence: CASSLDLGRDYTGELFF. In nucleotides, the CDR3 is TGTGCCAGCAGCTTAGATCTGGGCAGGGACTACACCGGGGAGCTGTTTTTT.

The chain employs TRBV28 and TRBJ2-5; 14 bases match TRBD2. The ends lost 4 bases at V and 2 bases at J; junction bases unmatched: 9. Germline V gene sequence: CDR1 MDHEN, CDR2 SYDVKM. The length of the CDR3 is 18 residues. CDR3 sequence reads: CASSSPGLAGELQETQYF. The CDR3 DNA follows: TGTGCCAGCAGTTCACCGGGACTAGCGGGAGAGTTACAAGAGACCCAGTACTTC.

The gene calls are TRBV5-4 and TRBJ2-7; D unclear. Trimming pared 4 bases from V and 2 bases from J, leaving 16 bases between. Germline CDR1 SGHNT, CDR2 YYREEE (reference sequence). The CDR3 consists of 15 residues. CDR3 sequence reads: CASSPKSVPTYEQYF. CDR3 sequence (DNA): TGTGCCAGCAGCCCCAAGTCGGTCCCAACCTACGAGCAGTACTTC.

The chain joins TRBV29-1 to TRBJ2-5, with D maybe TRBD1 (6 bases). The J call is uncertain, as TRBJ2-7 better fits the DNA end. CDR1 is SQVTM and CDR2 is ANQGSEA in the germline V gene. This CDR3 has 14 amino acids. CDR3 protein: CSVGVVGQSYEQYF. CDR3 nucleotide sequence: TGCAGCGTTGGGGTTGTAGGACAGAGCTACGAGCAGTACTTC.

A few counts support this clone. The chain recombines TRBV4-1 with TRBJ1-2, with unresolved D. V gave up 4 bases and J gave up 4 bases, with 19 bases separating them. CDR1 is MGHRA and CDR2 is YSYEKL in the germline V gene. The CDR3 spans 16 residues. CDR3: CASSRYVNRKTYGYTF. CDR3 bases: TGCGCCAGCAGCCGCTATGTGAACCGAAAGACCTATGGCTACACCTTC.

This sequence joins TRBV29-1 and TRBJ2-7; D might be TRBD1 (5 bases). This CDR3 has 13 residues. Germline V gene sequence: CDR1 SQVTM, CDR2 ANQGSEA. V was trimmed by 4 bases and J by 4 bases, leaving 14 bases between them. In DNA, the CDR3 is TGCAGCGTTGCACCTACAGGAGCTTACGAGCAGTACTTC. Translated: CSVAPTGAYEQYF.

This rearrangement joins TRBV9 to TRBJ1-1; tentatively, D is TRBD1 (5 bases). The CDR3 is 15 amino acids. Germline V gene data show CDR1 as SGDLS and CDR2 as YYNGEE. V dropped 4 bases and J dropped 7 bases, with 20 bases sitting between them. The CDR3 spells CASSPVVGDEGEAFF. The CDR3 region has the DNA TGTGCCAGCAGCCCTGTCGTAGGGGATGAGGGTGAAGCTTTCTTT.

The chain joins TRBV30 to TRBJ1-2; D is unresolved. V lost 0 bases to trimming and J lost 4 bases, with 6 bases between them. The CDR3 is 12 residues long. CDR1 and CDR2 (germline): GTSNPN, SVGIG (reference sequence). The CDR3 loop is CAWSVTVYGYTF. The CDR3, as DNA: TGTGCCTGGAGTGTAACAGTCTATGGCTACACCTTC.

This clone has only one observation. The chain recombines TRBV7-9 with TRBJ1-1; the D gene is possibly TRBD1 (5 bases). Trimming took off 1 base at V and 3 bases at J, with 9 bases between the two ends. Germline V gene data show CDR1 as SEHNR and CDR2 as FQNEAQ (reference sequence). The CDR3 runs 14 residues. The DNA of the CDR3 is TGTGCCAGCAGCTTAGGGGGGGATGACACTGAAGCTTTCTTT. Translated: CASSLGGDDTEAFF.

This rearrangement joins TRBV14 to TRBJ2-2; perhaps TRBD2 as D (6 bases). This CDR3 has 16 amino acids. Germline CDR1 is SGHDN and CDR2 is FVKESK. V was shortened by 3 bases and J by 8 bases, with 19 bases between the two germline ends. CDR3 protein: CASSQIGSARGGELFF. Here the CDR3 DNA reads TGTGCCAGCAGCCAGATCGGGAGCGCCCGGGGAGGGGAGCTGTTTTTT.

Concerning this clone itself: This CDR3 is also generated by other DNA sequences in the sample. The rearrangement joins TRBV5-1 to TRBJ2-2; D is perhaps TRBD2 (5 bases). The CDR3 spans 15 residues. Between the trimmed V and J ends, which lost 0 bases and 2 bases, there was a span of 8 bases. The V gene's germline CDR1 is SGHRS and CDR2 YFSETQ. The DNA for the CDR3 is TGCGCCAGCAGCTTGGGAGCGGCCAACACCGGGGAGCTGTTTTTT. Translated: CASSLGAANTGELFF.

Only a few counts were recorded for this clone. The rearrangement links TRBV19 to TRBJ1-5; no clear D gene. Looked up from germline, CDR1 is LNHDA and CDR2 is SQIVND (reference sequence). The CDR3 runs to 12 residues. The V end was cut by 4 bases, the J end by 5 bases, with 6 bases between. The CDR3 coding sequence is TGTGCCAGTAGTAGTCGGGATCAGCCCCAGCATTTT. Translation: CASSSRDQPQHF. Variable domain in full (rest from reference TRBV19 and TRBJ1-5): DGGITQSPKYLFRKEGQNVTLSCEQNLNHDAMYWYRQDPGQGLRLIYYSQIVNDFQKGDIAEGYSVSREKKESFPLTVTSAQKNPTAFYLCASSSRDQPQHFGDGTRLSIL.

The chain recombines TRBV7-2 with TRBJ1-5, with D possibly matching TRBD1 (5 bases). Per the germline V gene, CDR1 is SGHTA and CDR2 is FQGNSA. This CDR3 is 13 amino acids long. Trimming pared 7 bases from V and 6 bases from J, leaving 13 bases between. CDR3 in DNA: TGTGCCAGCACCACCCAGGGCGGTCAGCCCCAGCATTTT. Protein: CASTTQGGQPQHF.

The rearrangement joins TRBV28 to TRBJ2-1, with unresolved D. Germline CDR1 and CDR2: MDHEN and SYDVKM. This CDR3 is built from 13 residues. The ends were cut back, 7 bases at V and 4 bases at J, with 11 bases in the middle. CDR3 sequence (DNA): TGTGCCAGCATTCCCGCGGCATACAATGAGCAGTTCTTC. Translation gives CASIPAAYNEQFF.

The chain carries TRBV5-1 and TRBJ2-7, with 8 bases matching TRBD2. The J segment lost 0 bases and the V segment lost 2 bases, leaving 10 bases of the junction unmatched. The CDR3 totals 17 residues. The germline CDR1 and CDR2 sequences are SGHRS and YFSETQ. DNA for the CDR3: TGCGCCAGCAGCTTCCTCCGGGGGGGCAGGGTCTCCTACGAGCAGTACTTC. It is translated as CASSFLRGGRVSYEQYF.

The chain is built from TRBV5-1 and TRBJ2-1, with 8 bases aligning to TRBD1. The CDR3 contains 17 residues. Germline CDR1 reads SGHRS; CDR2 reads YFSETQ. J was trimmed by 0 bases and V by 4 bases; bases with no gene match: 9. CDR3 nucleotides: TGCGCCAGCAGCCCCGAAGGACAGGGTCTCTCCTACAATGAGCAGTTCTTC. It codes for CASSPEGQGLSYNEQFF.

The gene calls are TRBV10-3 and TRBJ2-7, with D maybe TRBD1 (5 bases). The length of the CDR3 is 14 residues. The ends were cut back, 6 bases at V and 4 bases at J, with 16 bases in the middle. Germline-derived CDR1 and CDR2 are ENHRY and SYGVKD. CDR3 amino acids: CAISHTSGLYEQYF. For the CDR3, the DNA is TGTGCCATCAGCCACACCTCAGGGTTATACGAGCAGTACTTC.

This chain joins TRBV28 and TRBJ2-7, with 7 bases aligning to TRBD2. V was clipped by 3 bases and J by 4 bases; unmatched bases: 6. The CDR3 spans 14 residues. Germline V gene sequence: CDR1 MDHEN, CDR2 SYDVKM. The CDR3 loop is CASSFVGRGYEQYF. The CDR3 DNA reads as TGTGCCAGCAGTTTCGTAGGGAGGGGTTACGAGCAGTACTTC.

V usage is TRBV15 and J usage is TRBJ1-4; 10 bases map to TRBD1. CDR3 length equals 15 residues. Germline assignment: CDR1 LNHNV and CDR2 YYDKDF (reference sequence). J gave up 4 bases and V 5 bases, and 4 bases lay outside the gene matches. In nucleotides, the CDR3 is TGTGCCACCAGCGAGCGGGACAGGGGTAATGAAAAACTGTTTTTT. This sequence encodes CATSERDRGNEKLFF.

The chain links TRBV7-3 to TRBJ2-1; D gene uncertain. With 1 base removed from V and 12 bases from J, the gap between germline ends came to 19 bases. CDR1 and CDR2 from the germline V gene are SGHTA and FQGTGA. This CDR3 has 15 amino acids. CDR3 residues: CASSLNPSTTWGQFF. CDR3 in DNA: TGTGCCAGCAGCTTAAACCCTTCTACCACATGGGGGCAGTTCTTC.

This chain links TRBV14 with TRBJ2-1, with 7 positions matching TRBD2. Germline CDR1 is SGHDN and CDR2 is FVKESK. The CDR3 is 14 residues long. V lost 0 bases and J lost 7; bases outside the gene matches: 3. The CDR3: CASSQELARNEQFF. Written as DNA, the CDR3 is TGTGCCAGCAGCCAAGAACTAGCGAGGAATGAGCAGTTCTTC.

This clone was observed a few times. The chain couples TRBV28 to TRBJ2-5; 7 bases agree with TRBD2. V lost 6 bases to trimming and J lost 4 bases; unmatched junction nucleotides: 11. Germline V lookup: CDR1 MDHEN, CDR2 SYDVKM. The CDR3 runs to 15 residues. CDR3 sequence reads: CASSPPRGGLETQYF. The CDR3 DNA reads as TGTGCCAGCAGCCCCCCGAGGGGAGGGCTAGAGACCCAGTACTTC.

The genes are TRBV5-5 and TRBJ2-5; D may be TRBD2 (6 bases). V lost 0 bases to trimming and J lost 0 bases, with 6 bases between them. The length of the CDR3 is 14 residues. CDR1 and CDR2 from the germline V gene are SGHKS and YYEKEE (reference sequence). This CDR3 is CASSLAGDQETQYF. CDR3 bases: TGTGCCAGCAGCTTGGCGGGGGACCAAGAGACCCAGTACTTC.

The V call is TRBV19, the J call TRBJ1-3; D unclear. With 4 bases removed from V and 0 bases from J, the gap between germline ends came to 7 bases. Per germline, CDR1 LNHDA and CDR2 SQIVND (reference sequence). The CDR3 runs 14 residues. This CDR3 is CASSTSFSGNTIYF. Here the CDR3 DNA reads TGTGCCAGTAGTACATCCTTCTCTGGAAACACCATATATTTT.

The J gene is TRBJ2-3, the V gene TRBV19; no definite D call. V was clipped by 5 bases and J by 4 bases, with 16 bases between them. CDR1 is LNHDA and CDR2 is SQIVND in the germline V gene (reference sequence). This CDR3 region has 15 residues. In nucleotides, the CDR3 is TGTGCCAGTAGTCCTACCCGTGGGCAGTCAGATACGCAGTATTTT. Protein: CASSPTRGQSDTQYF.

Turning to this clone: The same CDR3 can be traced to other DNA sequences in this sample. The V gene is TRBV7-9, the J gene TRBJ1-1; no definite D call. Germline V lookup: CDR1 SEHNR, CDR2 FQNEAQ (reference sequence). Trimming took off 2 bases at V and 6 bases at J, with 7 bases between the two ends. This CDR3 is 12 amino acids long. This CDR3 reads CASSLLGAEAFF. The CDR3 DNA sequence: TGTGCCAGCAGCTTACTGGGAGCTGAAGCTTTCTTT. The variable domain in full, completed from reference TRBV7-9 and TRBJ1-1, reads DTGVSQNPRHKITKRGQNVTFRCDPISEHNRLYWYRQTLGQGPEFLTYFQNEAQLEKSRLLSDRFSAERPKGSFSTLEIQRTEQGDSAMYLCASSLLGAEAFFGQGTRLTVV.

The chain has TRBV2 and TRBJ1-2, with 11 nucleotides matching TRBD1. The germline gives CDR1 SNHLY, CDR2 FYNNEI. The CDR3 consists of 13 residues. V shed 7 bases and J 8 bases; nucleotides not matched to a gene: 6. The CDR3 here is CASTRTGGEGYTF. The CDR3 DNA sequence: TGTGCCAGCACCAGGACAGGGGGCGAAGGCTACACCTTC.

The count of this clone is one. CDR3 sequence reads: CASSPSSGVGSYNEQFF. CDR3 nucleotides: TGTGCCAGCAGTCCGAGTAGCGGAGTCGGCTCCTACAATGAGCAGTTCTTC. The chain recombines TRBV28 with TRBJ2-1, with D possibly TRBD2 on 6 matching bases. CDR3 length: 17 amino acids. V lost 5 bases and J lost 0, with 17 bases in between. CDR1 and CDR2 (germline): MDHEN, SYDVKM.

This clone appeared a single time. The chain has TRBV4-1 and TRBJ1-1; D is perhaps TRBD1 (6 bases). Trimming removed 5 bases at V and 1 base at J, with 26 bases between. The germline V gene has CDR1 MGHRA and CDR2 YSYEKL. The CDR3 extends over 19 amino acids. CDR3 in amino acids: CASSRATGQPFSSNTEAFF. CDR3 nucleotides: TGCGCCAGCAGCAGAGCGACAGGTCAACCATTTAGCTCGAACACTGAAGCTTTCTTT.

The chain has TRBV6-6 and TRBJ2-2; no clear D. Trimming took 7 bases from V and 5 from J, leaving 8 bases between them. The CDR3 loop spans 12 amino acids. Germline V gene data show CDR1 as MNHNY and CDR2 as SVGAGI (reference sequence). Written as DNA, the CDR3 is TGTGCCAGCACCCACTGGACCGGGGAGCTGTTTTTT. As protein: CASTHWTGELFF.